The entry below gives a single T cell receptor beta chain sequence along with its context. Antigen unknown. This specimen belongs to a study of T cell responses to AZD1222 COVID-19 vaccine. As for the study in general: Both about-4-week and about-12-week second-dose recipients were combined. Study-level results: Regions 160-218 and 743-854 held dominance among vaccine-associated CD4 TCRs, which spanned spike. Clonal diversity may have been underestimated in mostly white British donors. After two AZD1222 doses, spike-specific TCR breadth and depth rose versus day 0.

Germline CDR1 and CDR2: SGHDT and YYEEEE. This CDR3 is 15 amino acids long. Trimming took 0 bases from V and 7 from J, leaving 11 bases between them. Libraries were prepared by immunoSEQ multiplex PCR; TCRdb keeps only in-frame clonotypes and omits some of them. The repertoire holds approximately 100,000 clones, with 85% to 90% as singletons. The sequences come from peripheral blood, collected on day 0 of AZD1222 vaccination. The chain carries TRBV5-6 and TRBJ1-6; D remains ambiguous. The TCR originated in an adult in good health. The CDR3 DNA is TGTGCCAGCAGCTTGGGTTGGAGGGTAAATTCACCCCTCCACTTT. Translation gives CASSLGWRVNSPLHF.